These 20 T cell receptor beta chains were all obtained from the same sample, sequenced in a study of metastatic and nonmetastatic thyroid tumors. No patient received treatment before thyroid surgery. TCRdb re-analyzed the PCR reads through MiXCR. The sample consists of about 6,200 clones, roughly a third of them appearing once. The sample consisted of adjacent normal tissue. These receptors all stem from a female donor with papillary thyroid cancer or a benign thyroid nodule (not recorded which). Some clones in this sample may be carry-over from other donors' samples.

The chain carries TRBV27 and TRBJ2-3; 8 bases map to TRBD1. Per germline, CDR1 MNHEY and CDR2 SMNVEV (reference sequence). Trimming at V came to 3 bases and at J to 2 bases, leaving 10 bases not matched to a gene. The length of the CDR3 is 17 residues. CDR3 amino acids: CASSFTRTGKFTDTQYF. The DNA for the CDR3 is TGTGCCAGCAGTTTTACCCGGACAGGGAAATTCACAGATACGCAGTATTTT.

This clone was observed a few times. The V gene is TRBV28, the J gene TRBJ2-6; D remains unclear. The CDR3 loop spans 18 amino acids. Germline V CDR1 and CDR2: MDHEN, SYDVKM. Trimming shortened V by 6 bases and J by 2 bases, and 20 bases separated the two germline ends. CDR3: CASSLRTLLLPGANVLTF. DNA for the CDR3: TGTGCCAGCAGCCTCAGGACGCTCCTCTTACCTGGGGCCAACGTCCTGACTTTC.

Regarding this clone: This same CDR3 is encoded by further DNA sequences in the sample. V gene TRBV2 combines with J gene TRBJ2-3; tentatively, D is TRBD1 (6 bases). Germline V gives CDR1 SNHLY, CDR2 FYNNEI. Trimming cost V 2 bases and J 2 bases, with 11 bases left between them. This CDR3 is built from 15 residues. The chain's CDR3 is CASSETGSSTDTQYF. The CDR3 DNA sequence: TGTGCCAGCAGTGAAACAGGGTCCTCCACAGATACGCAGTATTTT.

The chain carries TRBV5-1 and TRBJ1-3, with D maybe TRBD1 (6 bases). The V gene lost 5 bases and the J gene lost 7 bases, with 16 bases spanning the gap. Germline V CDR1 and CDR2: SGHRS, YFSETQ. CDR3 length: 14 residues. CDR3 nucleotide sequence: TGCGCCAGCAGTCAAACCCTTGGGGGCAACACCATATATTTT. It specifies CASSQTLGGNTIYF.

The chain joins TRBV9 to TRBJ2-2, with D maybe TRBD2 (6 bases). Trimming removed 0 bases at V and 4 bases at J, with 13 bases between. The germline CDR1 and CDR2 sequences are SGDLS and YYNGEE. The CDR3 is 16 amino acids. CDR3 amino acids: CASSVGSGEVTGELFF. DNA of the CDR3: TGTGCCAGCAGCGTAGGGTCGGGAGAGGTCACCGGGGAGCTGTTTTTT.

CDR3 residues: CASSLSRRGYTF. CDR3 bases: TGTGCCAGCAGTTTGTCTCGTCGCGGCTACACCTTC. V and J are TRBV28 and TRBJ1-2; the D is unclear. CDR1 is MDHEN, CDR2 SYDVKM, per germline. Trimming removed 3 bases at V and 8 bases at J, with 10 bases between. CDR3 length: 12 residues.

In its sample, this clone was seen a few times. For the CDR3, the DNA is TGCAGCGTGGTACTAGCTTGGGGACTAGCGGGAGGGGGCTACGAGCAGTACTTC. Protein: CSVVLAWGLAGGGYEQYF. The genes are TRBV29-1 and TRBJ2-7; TRBD2 aligns across 16 bases. CDR3 length: 18 amino acids. Germline V CDR1 and CDR2: SQVTM, ANQGSEA. V lost 6 bases, J lost 3 bases, and 14 bases stayed unmatched.

The chain recombines TRBV11-3 with TRBJ2-1, with unresolved D. V gave up 6 bases and J gave up 2 bases, with 5 bases separating them. Germline CDR1 and CDR2: SGHNT and YENEEA. The CDR3 consists of 12 residues. The CDR3 protein is CASSNTYNEQFF. As DNA, the CDR3 is TGTGCCAGCAGTAACACCTACAATGAGCAGTTCTTC.

The chain carries TRBV11-2 and TRBJ1-1; a possible D gene is TRBD1 (5 bases). Germline CDR1 SGHAT, CDR2 FQNNGV. This CDR3 region has 14 residues. The ends were cut back, 0 bases at V and 6 bases at J, with 11 bases in the middle. This CDR3 is CASSLDQGFSEAFF. Written as DNA, the CDR3 is TGTGCCAGCAGCTTAGATCAGGGATTCTCTGAAGCTTTCTTT.

This clone was detected only a few times. An end of the junction differs from the germline gene, which may be a read error. The chain recombines TRBV27 with TRBJ2-7, with D hard to call. From germline, CDR1 is MNHEY and CDR2 SMNVEV (reference sequence). The CDR3 totals 14 residues. Here the CDR3 DNA reads TGTGCTAGCAGTTCCGGCCAGTCCTCCTACGAGCAGTACTTC. Translated: CASSSGQSSYEQYF.

This clone has more than one count but fewer than ten. This chain joins TRBV15 and TRBJ1-1; D not certain. V dropped 0 bases and J dropped 4 bases, with 9 bases sitting between them. This CDR3 has 14 amino acids. Germline V CDR1 and CDR2: LNHNV, YYDKDF (reference sequence). CDR3 coding DNA: TGTGCCACCAGCAGAGATTCGGCAGGCACTGAAGCTTTCTTT. Translation gives CATSRDSAGTEAFF.

About this clone: The CDR3 ends on some other residue instead of the conserved phenylalanine or tryptophan, so this is likely a read error. The limits of the CDR3 on the DNA are not certain, so only TCRdb's listed CDR3 is given. The V gene is TRBV12-3 or TRBV12-4, the J gene TRBJ2-5; the table's TRBD1 call for D was not verified on the DNA. The CDR3 comprises 14 residues, both ends counted. The CDR3 is CASSPGSLKETKYI.

This CDR3 reads CALLGHQNTGELFF. CDR3 nucleotide sequence: TGTGCCTTACTGGGACACCAGAACACCGGGGAGCTGTTTTTT. This chain links TRBV30 with TRBJ2-2; D possibly corresponds to TRBD1 (6 bases). Germline V gene data show CDR1 as GTSNPN and CDR2 as SVGIG (reference sequence). Trimming shortened V by 7 bases and J by 1 base, and 13 bases separated the two germline ends. The CDR3 covers 14 residues.

This clone turned up a few times. V gene TRBV30 combines with J gene TRBJ2-2; 9 bases line up with TRBD1. The V gene end was trimmed by 4 bases and the J gene end by 1 base; junction bases not matched to a gene: 1. The CDR3 spans 14 residues. Germline assignment: CDR1 GTSNPN and CDR2 SVGIG (reference sequence). The CDR3, as DNA: TGTGCCTGGAACAGGGGGCAGAACACCGGGGAGCTGTTTTTT. This codes for CAWNRGQNTGELFF.

The rearrangement joins TRBV11-3 to TRBJ2-2; tentatively, D is TRBD1 or TRBD2 (5 bases each). Trimming stripped 8 bases from V and 4 bases from J, with 14 bases between. The germline CDR1 and CDR2 sequences are SGHNT and YENEEA. This CDR3 is built from 14 residues. CDR3 DNA sequence: TGTGCCAGCTGCCGGGACCTCATCACCGGGGAGCTGTTTTTT. It translates to CASCRDLITGELFF.

This chain connects TRBV12-3 or TRBV12-4 to TRBJ1-1; 8 nucleotides align to TRBD1. The CDR3 sequence is 15 residues long. V lost 7 bases, J lost 7 bases, and 14 bases stayed unmatched. The CDR3: CASNQAGTGGREAFF. DNA for the CDR3: TGTGCCAGCAATCAAGCCGGGACAGGAGGCCGTGAAGCTTTCTTT.

CDR3 loop: CASSRRTSGGYEQYF. In nucleotides, the CDR3 is TGTGCCAGCAGCCGTCGGACTAGCGGGGGCTACGAGCAGTACTTC. This sequence joins TRBV6-1 and TRBJ2-7; 13 positions match TRBD2. V was clipped by 6 bases and J by 3 bases; unmatched bases: 5. Germline V gene data show CDR1 as MNHNS and CDR2 as SASEGT. The CDR3 runs 15 residues.

This clone came up once. The rearrangement joins TRBV7-8 to TRBJ2-7, with TRBD2 identical over 8 bases. V dropped 1 base and J dropped 1; count of bases not matched to a gene: 3. This CDR3 has 15 residues. The germline gives CDR1 SGHVS, CDR2 FQNEAQ. The CDR3 DNA follows: TGTGCCAGCAGCTTAGTAGCGGGGAGGTCCTACGAGCAGTACTTC. Protein sequence: CASSLVAGRSYEQYF. The entire variable domain, with the rest obtained from reference TRBV7-8 and TRBJ2-7, is as follows: GAGVSQSPRYKVAKRGQDVALRCDPISGHVSLFWYQQALGQGPEFLTYFQNEAQLDKSGLPSDRFFAERPEGSVSTLKIQRTQQEDSAVYLCASSLVAGRSYEQYFGPGTRLTVT.

The table lists this clone with a few counts. The chain couples TRBV2 to TRBJ1-2; 7 nucleotides match TRBD1. The V gene's germline CDR1 is SNHLY and CDR2 FYNNEI. V was clipped by 6 bases and J by 4 bases; unmatched bases: 17. This CDR3 spans 17 amino acids. CDR3 in DNA: TGTGCCAGCAGGGGGACAAGGGGACAGTCGGAAGTCTATGGCTACACCTTC. This gives the protein CASRGTRGQSEVYGYTF.

This clone is categorized as large. The chain carries TRBV18 and TRBJ1-6; D is undetermined. V was trimmed by 2 bases and J by 6 bases, leaving 5 bases between them. The germline V gene has CDR1 KGHSH and CDR2 LQKENI. The CDR3 length is 13 residues. CDR3 nucleotides: TGTGCCAGCTCACCAGATCGTAATTCACCCCTCCACTTT. Protein sequence: CASSPDRNSPLHF.